A selection of T cell receptor beta chains follows, all from one sample in a study of blood T cells in healthy people across ages. From the 5' RACE reads, TCRdb called clonotypes with MiXCR, one entry per CDR3 protein. The sample holds around 800,000 distinct CDR3 sequences; around 62% are singletons and the top ten take 25% to 35%. The sequencing input was blood. The source of these receptors is a man aged 30 to 45 in good health. The CDR3 runs from the conserved cysteine through the conserved F or W. A D gene is named only where the DNA matches it firmly. Rows give clone size only sometimes, using once, few, many, or a class for an expanded clone.

v_call	j_call	clone_size	d_call	cdr3_nt	cdr3_aa
TRBV20-1	TRBJ1-6	-	TRBD1	TGCAGTGCCCGACAGGGAGGGTCCTATAATTCACCCCTCCACTTT	CSARQGGSYNSPLHF
TRBV7-2	TRBJ1-2	-	-	TGTGCCAGCAGCTTTTTGACAGGCTATGGCTACACCTTC	CASSFLTGYGYTF
TRBV7-9	TRBJ1-1	-	-	TGTGCCAGCAGCGACGGACACGTGAACACTGAAGCTTTCTTT	CASSDGHVNTEAFF
TRBV6-2/TRBV6-3	TRBJ2-1	once	TRBD1	TGTGCCAGCAGCCACAGACAGGGGACCTACAATGAGCAGTTCTTC	CASSHRQGTYNEQFF
TRBV4-3	TRBJ1-2	few	-	TGCGCCAGCAGCCAAGAGTGGGGAGACGACTATGGCTACACCTTC	CASSQEWGDDYGYTF
TRBV5-1	TRBJ1-1	-	-	TGCGCCAGCAGCTCGATAGACAGGAGGAACACTGAAGCTTTCTTT	CASSSIDRRNTEAFF
TRBV27	TRBJ2-3	-	TRBD1	TGTGCCAGCAGTTTATATCAGGGGGTGAATACGCAGTATTTT	CASSLYQGVNTQYF
TRBV7-9	TRBJ2-1	-	-	TGTGCCAGCAGCTTATTAGCGGAGGGCGAGCAGTTCTTC	CASSLLAEGEQFF
TRBV10-3	TRBJ1-6	-	-	TGTGCCATCAGCGGACAGAATTCACCCCTCCACTTT	CAISGQNSPLHF
TRBV6-1	TRBJ2-5	-	TRBD2	TGTGCCAGCACCAGAGGGACTAGCCAACAAGAGACCCAGTACTTC	CASTRGTSQQETQYF